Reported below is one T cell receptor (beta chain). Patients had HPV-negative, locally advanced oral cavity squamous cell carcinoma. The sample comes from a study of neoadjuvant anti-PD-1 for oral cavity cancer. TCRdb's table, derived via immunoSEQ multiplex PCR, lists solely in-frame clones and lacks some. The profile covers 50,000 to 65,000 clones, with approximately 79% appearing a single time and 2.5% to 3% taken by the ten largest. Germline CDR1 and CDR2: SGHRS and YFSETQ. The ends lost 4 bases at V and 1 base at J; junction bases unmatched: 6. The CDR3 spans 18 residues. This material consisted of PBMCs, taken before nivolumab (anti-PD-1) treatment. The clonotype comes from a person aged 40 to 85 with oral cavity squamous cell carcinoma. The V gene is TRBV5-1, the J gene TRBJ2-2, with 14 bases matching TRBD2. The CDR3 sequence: CASSPRTSGGLNTGELFF. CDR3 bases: TGCGCCAGCAGCCCTCGGACTAGCGGGGGGTTGAACACCGGGGAGCTGTTTTTT.